This section outlines one TCR beta chain sequence together with its context. Its target is not known. CDR3 length equals 14 residues. The germline gives CDR1 SGHTA, CDR2 FQGNSA. V lost 2 bases and J 6 bases, leaving 13 bases between the germline ends. All patients reached thyroid surgery having received no treatment beforehand. This record belongs to a study of metastatic and nonmetastatic thyroid tumors. Study summary: Blood and tumor or nodule tissue repertoires from malignant and benign thyroid patients were compared.

Per the original methods: Differences in CDR3 between clinicopathological groups were drawn on to build a classifier intended to discriminate distant-metastatic papillary thyroid cancer patients. TCRdb reprocessed the PCR reads using MiXCR. The V and J calls were determined by TCRdb, not by the authors. The profile shows under 35,000 clones, 35% to 45% of them singletons. Study conclusions and caveats: As reported, TCR beta diversity in blood and tumor was significantly higher in malignant thyroid tumors than in benign nodules.

The sequenced sample consisted of tumor tissue. V gene TRBV7-2 combines with J gene TRBJ1-1; possibly TRBD1 for D (5 bases). This receptor was taken from a female donor with papillary thyroid cancer or a benign thyroid nodule (not recorded which). Some clones in this sample may be carry-over from other donors' samples. Written as DNA, the CDR3 is TGTGCCAGCAGCTTAATTGGGGCATCGCCTGAAGCTTTCTTT. Amino acids: CASSLIGASPEAFF.